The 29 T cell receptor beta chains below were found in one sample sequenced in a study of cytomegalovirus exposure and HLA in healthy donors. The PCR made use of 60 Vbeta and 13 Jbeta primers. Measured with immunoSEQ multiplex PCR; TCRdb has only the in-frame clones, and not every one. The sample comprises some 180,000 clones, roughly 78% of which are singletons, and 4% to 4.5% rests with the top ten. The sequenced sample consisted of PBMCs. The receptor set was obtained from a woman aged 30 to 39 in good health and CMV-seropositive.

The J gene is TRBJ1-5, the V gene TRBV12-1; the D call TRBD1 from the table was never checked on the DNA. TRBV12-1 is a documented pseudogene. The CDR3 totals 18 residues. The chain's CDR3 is CASSIWTGENYSNQPQHF. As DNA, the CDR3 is TGTGCCAGCAGCATATGGACAGGGGAAAACTATAGCAATCAGCCCCAGCATTTT.

CDR3 sequence (DNA): TGTGCCAGCACCGGACTCCTAGAGGATACGCAGTATTTT. As protein: CASTGLLEDTQYF. The J gene is TRBJ2-3, the V gene TRBV27; tentative D call: TRBD2 (5 bases). The germline gives CDR1 MNHEY, CDR2 SMNVEV (reference sequence). V shed 7 bases and J shed 6 bases, with 14 bases lying between them. CDR3 length: 13 amino acids.

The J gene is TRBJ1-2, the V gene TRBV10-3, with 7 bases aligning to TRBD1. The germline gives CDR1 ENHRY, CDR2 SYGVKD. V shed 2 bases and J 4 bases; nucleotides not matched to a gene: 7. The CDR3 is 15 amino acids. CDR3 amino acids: CAISETQDRIYGYTF. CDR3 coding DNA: TGTGCCATCAGTGAGACCCAGGACAGGATCTATGGCTACACCTTC.

The CDR3 sequence: CASSYDRTGRTEAFF. DNA for the CDR3: TGTGCCAGCAGTTACGATAGGACCGGGAGGACTGAAGCTTTCTTT. The chain carries TRBV6-5 and TRBJ1-1; no definite D call. The CDR3 is 15 amino acids. V dropped 2 bases and J dropped 5 bases, with 15 bases sitting between them. The germline gives CDR1 MNHEY, CDR2 SVGAGI.

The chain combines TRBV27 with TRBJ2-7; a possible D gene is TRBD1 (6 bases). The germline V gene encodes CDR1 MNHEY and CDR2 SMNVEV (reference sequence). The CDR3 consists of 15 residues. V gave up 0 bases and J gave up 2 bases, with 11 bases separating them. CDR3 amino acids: CASSLSTGYAYEQYF. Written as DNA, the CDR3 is TGTGCCAGCAGTTTATCAACAGGGTATGCCTACGAGCAGTACTTC.

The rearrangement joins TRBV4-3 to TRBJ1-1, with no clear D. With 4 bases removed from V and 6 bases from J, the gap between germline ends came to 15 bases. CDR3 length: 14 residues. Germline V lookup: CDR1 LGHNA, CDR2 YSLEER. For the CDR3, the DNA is TGCGCCAGCAGCCGGTTCCCGGGGAATCCTGAAGCTTTCTTT. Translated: CASSRFPGNPEAFF.

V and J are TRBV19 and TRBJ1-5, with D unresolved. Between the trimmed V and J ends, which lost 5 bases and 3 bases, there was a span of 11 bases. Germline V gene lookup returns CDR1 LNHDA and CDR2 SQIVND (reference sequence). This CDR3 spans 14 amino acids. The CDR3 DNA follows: TGTGCCAGTAGTGTTCGACACCTCAATCAGCCCCAGCATTTT. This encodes CASSVRHLNQPQHF.

The CDR3 bases are TGTGCCAGCGGACTCCGGGACAGAATGTATTCCGGAAACACCATATATTTT. Protein product: CASGLRDRMYSGNTIYF. This chain connects TRBV9 to TRBJ1-3; 7 nucleotides match TRBD1. After removal of 7 bases from V and 4 bases from J, the junction contained 17 bases not matched to a gene. Germline lookup yields CDR1 SGDLS and CDR2 YYNGEE. This CDR3 is built from 17 residues.

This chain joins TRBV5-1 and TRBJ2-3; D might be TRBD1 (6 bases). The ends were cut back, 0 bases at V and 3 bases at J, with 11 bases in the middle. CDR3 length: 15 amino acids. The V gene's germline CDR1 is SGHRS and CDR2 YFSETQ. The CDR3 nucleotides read TGCGCCAGCAGCTTGGGACAGGTAGTGACAGATACGCAGTATTTT. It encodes CASSLGQVVTDTQYF.

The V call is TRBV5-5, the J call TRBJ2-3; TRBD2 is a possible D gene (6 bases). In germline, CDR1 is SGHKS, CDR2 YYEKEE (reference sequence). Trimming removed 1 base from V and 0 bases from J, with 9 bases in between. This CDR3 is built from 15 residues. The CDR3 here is CASSLYSGSTDTQYF. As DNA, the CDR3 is TGTGCCAGCAGCTTGTATAGCGGTAGCACAGATACGCAGTATTTT.

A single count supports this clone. The DNA of the CDR3 is TGTGCCACCAGCAGAGAAAATCCAGGGGGCTATGGCTACACCTTC. It yields the protein CATSRENPGGYGYTF. The rearrangement uses TRBV15 and TRBJ1-2; TRBD1 matches 7 bases. The CDR3 is 15 residues long. The germline gives CDR1 LNHNV, CDR2 YYDKDF (reference sequence). After removal of 0 bases from V and 4 bases from J, the junction contained 5 bases not matched to a gene.

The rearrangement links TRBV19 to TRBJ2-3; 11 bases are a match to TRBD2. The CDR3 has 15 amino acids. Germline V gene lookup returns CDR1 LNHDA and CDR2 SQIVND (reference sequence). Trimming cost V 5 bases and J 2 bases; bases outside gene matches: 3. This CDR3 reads CASSLGLADTDTQYF. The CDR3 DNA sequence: TGTGCCAGTAGTTTGGGACTAGCGGACACAGATACGCAGTATTTT.

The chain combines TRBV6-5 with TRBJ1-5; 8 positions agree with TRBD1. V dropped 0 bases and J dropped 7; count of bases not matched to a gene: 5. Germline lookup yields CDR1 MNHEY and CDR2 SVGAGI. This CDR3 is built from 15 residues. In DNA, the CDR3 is TGTGCCAGCAGTTACTCGAGCAGGGGGCAGCAGCCCCAGCATTTT. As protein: CASSYSSRGQQPQHF.

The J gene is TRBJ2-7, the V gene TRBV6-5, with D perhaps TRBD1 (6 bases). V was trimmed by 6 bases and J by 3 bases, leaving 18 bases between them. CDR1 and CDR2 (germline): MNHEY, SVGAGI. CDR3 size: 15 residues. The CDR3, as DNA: TGTGCCAGCAGCCCCCAGGGACACAAAAACTACGAGCAGTACTTC. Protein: CASSPQGHKNYEQYF.

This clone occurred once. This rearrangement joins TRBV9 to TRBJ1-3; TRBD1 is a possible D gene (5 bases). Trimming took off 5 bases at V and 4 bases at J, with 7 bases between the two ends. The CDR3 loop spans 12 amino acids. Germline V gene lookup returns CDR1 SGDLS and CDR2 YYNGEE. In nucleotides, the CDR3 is TGTGCCAGCAGAGGGGTCGGAAACACCATATATTTT. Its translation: CASRGVGNTIYF.

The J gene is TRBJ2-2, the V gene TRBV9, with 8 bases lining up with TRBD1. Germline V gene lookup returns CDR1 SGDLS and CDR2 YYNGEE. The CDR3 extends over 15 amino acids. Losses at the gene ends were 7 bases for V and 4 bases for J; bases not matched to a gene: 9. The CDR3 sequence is CASRGSDRGTGELFF. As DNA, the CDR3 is TGTGCCAGCCGCGGTTCAGACAGGGGCACCGGGGAGCTGTTTTTT.

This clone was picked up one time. The CDR3, as DNA: TGTGCCATCAGCGATACCGGGACAGGGGAAGCTGAAGCTTTCTTT. Encoded protein: CAISDTGTGEAEAFF. The rearrangement links TRBV10-3 to TRBJ1-1; 10 nucleotides line up with TRBD1. The germline V gene has CDR1 ENHRY and CDR2 SYGVKD. V gave up 6 bases and J gave up 6 bases; unmatched junction bases: 10. The CDR3 totals 15 residues.

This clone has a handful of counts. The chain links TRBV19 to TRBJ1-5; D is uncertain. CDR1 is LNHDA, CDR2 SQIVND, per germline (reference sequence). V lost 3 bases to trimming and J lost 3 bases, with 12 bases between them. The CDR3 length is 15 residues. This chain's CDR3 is CASSIWRRDNQPQHF. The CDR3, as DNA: TGTGCCAGTAGTATTTGGCGGAGGGACAATCAGCCCCAGCATTTT.

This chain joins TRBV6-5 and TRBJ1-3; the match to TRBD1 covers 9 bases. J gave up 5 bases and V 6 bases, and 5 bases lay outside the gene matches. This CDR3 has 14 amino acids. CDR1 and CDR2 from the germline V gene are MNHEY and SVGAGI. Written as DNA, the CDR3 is TGTGCCAGCAGCCCTACAGGGGGCCGAAACACCATATATTTT. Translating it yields CASSPTGGRNTIYF.

This CDR3 reads CASSVGGGKQETQYF. The CDR3 DNA sequence: TGTGCCAGCAGCGTAGGGGGCGGGAAGCAAGAGACCCAGTACTTC. The chain employs TRBV9 and TRBJ2-5, with D tentatively TRBD2 (6 bases). V gave up 0 bases and J gave up 2 bases, with 11 bases separating them. This CDR3 contains 15 residues. Germline CDR1 reads SGDLS; CDR2 reads YYNGEE.

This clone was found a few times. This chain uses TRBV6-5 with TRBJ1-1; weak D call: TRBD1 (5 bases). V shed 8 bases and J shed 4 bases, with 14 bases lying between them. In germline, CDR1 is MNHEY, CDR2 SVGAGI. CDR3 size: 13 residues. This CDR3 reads CASRRDVGTEAFF. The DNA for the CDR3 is TGTGCCAGCCGCAGGGATGTGGGCACTGAAGCTTTCTTT.

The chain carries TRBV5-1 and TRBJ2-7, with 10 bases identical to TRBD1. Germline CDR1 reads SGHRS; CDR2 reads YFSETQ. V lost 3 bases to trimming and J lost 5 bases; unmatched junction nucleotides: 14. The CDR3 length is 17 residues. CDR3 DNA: TGCGCCAGCAGCTCGTGGGGACCCGGGACAGGGGAGGACGAGCAGTACTTC. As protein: CASSSWGPGTGEDEQYF.

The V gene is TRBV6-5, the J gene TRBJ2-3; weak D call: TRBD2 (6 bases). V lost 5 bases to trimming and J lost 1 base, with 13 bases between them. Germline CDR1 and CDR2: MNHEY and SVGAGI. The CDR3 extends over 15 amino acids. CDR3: CASSRRLDGTDTQYF. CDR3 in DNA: TGTGCCAGCAGTCGACGACTAGATGGCACAGATACGCAGTATTTT.

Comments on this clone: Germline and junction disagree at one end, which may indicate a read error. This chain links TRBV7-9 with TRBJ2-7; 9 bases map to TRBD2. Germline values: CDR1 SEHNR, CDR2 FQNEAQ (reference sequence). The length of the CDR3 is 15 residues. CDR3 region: CASGLVAGEIYEQYF. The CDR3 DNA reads TGTGCCAGCGGCTTAGTAGCGGGAGAGATCTACGAGCAGTACTTC.

Written as DNA, the CDR3 is TGTGCCAGCAGCTTAGAATATGGGGAGGACTATGGCTACACCTTC. It is translated as CASSLEYGEDYGYTF. The chain recombines TRBV11-2 with TRBJ1-2; D unresolved. Germline V lookup: CDR1 SGHAT, CDR2 FQNNGV. This CDR3 region has 15 residues. Trimming pared 0 bases from V and 3 bases from J, leaving 11 bases between.

CDR3 in amino acids: CASSLGTGGEYEQYF. The CDR3 bases are TGCGCCAGCAGCTTAGGGACAGGGGGCGAATACGAGCAGTACTTC. The gene calls are TRBV5-1 and TRBJ2-7, with TRBD1 matching 12 bases. The germline CDR1 and CDR2 sequences are SGHRS and YFSETQ. The CDR3 runs 15 residues. The J segment lost 4 bases and the V segment lost 2 bases, leaving 4 bases of the junction unmatched.

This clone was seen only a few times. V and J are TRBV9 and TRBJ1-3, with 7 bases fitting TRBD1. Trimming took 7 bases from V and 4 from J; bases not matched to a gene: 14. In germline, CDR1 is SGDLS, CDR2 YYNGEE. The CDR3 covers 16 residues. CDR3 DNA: TGTGCCAGCGGGTACCCTAACAGGGGATCCGGAAACACCATATATTTT. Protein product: CASGYPNRGSGNTIYF.

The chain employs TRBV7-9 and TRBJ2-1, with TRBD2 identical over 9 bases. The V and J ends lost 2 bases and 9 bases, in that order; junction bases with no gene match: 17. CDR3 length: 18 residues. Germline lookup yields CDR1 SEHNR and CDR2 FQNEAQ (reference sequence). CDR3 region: CASSLNGREGRSSIEQFF. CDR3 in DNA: TGTGCCAGCAGCTTAAATGGGCGGGAGGGCCGGAGTTCAATTGAGCAGTTCTTC.

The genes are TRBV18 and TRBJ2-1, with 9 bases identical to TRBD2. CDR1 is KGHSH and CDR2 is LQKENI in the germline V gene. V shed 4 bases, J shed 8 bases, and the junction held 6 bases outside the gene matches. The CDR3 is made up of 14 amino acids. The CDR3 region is CASSLGLARDEQFF. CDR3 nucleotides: TGTGCCAGCTCACTTGGACTAGCGAGAGATGAGCAGTTCTTC. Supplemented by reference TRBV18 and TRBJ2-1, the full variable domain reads NAGVMQNPRHLVRRRGQEARLRCSPMKGHSHVYWYRQLPEEGLKFMVYLQKENIIDESGMPKERFSAEFPKEGPSILRIQQVVRGDSAAYFCASSLGLARDEQFFGPGTRLTVL.